The rows below give T cell receptor beta chains drawn from one sample of a study of blood T cell repertoires in COVID-19. Profiling relied on immunoSEQ multiplex PCR, and the TCRdb table lists in-frame clones only, not all of them. In the table there are some 200,000 clones, 85% to 90% of which are singletons. The sample taken for sequencing was peripheral blood. The receptors shown here come from a woman in her sixties with acute or convalescent COVID-19. Each CDR3 is given with its conserved first and last residue. A D gene is named only where the DNA matches it firmly. The listing skips clone size in some rows; elsewhere it reads once, few, many or a size class.

abundance	j_gene	v_gene	d_gene	CDR3aa	CDR3nt
.	TRBJ1-1	TRBV6-5	.	CASSLYSSENTEAFF	TGTGCCAGCAGCCTTTACAGCTCCGAGAACACTGAAGCTTTCTTT
.	TRBJ2-1	TRBV5-1	.	CASSLDRYNEQFF	TGCGCCAGCAGCTTGGACAGATACAATGAGCAGTTCTTC
.	TRBJ2-5	TRBV19	TRBD2	CASSIPGAGGQETQYF	TGTGCCAGTAGTATTCCCGGGGCGGGAGGGCAAGAGACCCAGTACTTC
.	TRBJ2-5	TRBV11-2	.	CASSRGARGETQYF	TGTGCCAGCAGTCGAGGGGCGAGGGGGGAGACCCAGTACTTC
once	TRBJ1-2	TRBV3-1/TRBV3-2	.	CASSQAGGFIHYGYTF	TGTGCCAGCAGCCAAGCGGGGGGTTTTATTCACTATGGCTACACCTTC
.	TRBJ2-5	TRBV3-1/TRBV3-2	.	CASSYQWQTQYF	TGTGCCAGCAGCTACCAGTGGCAGACCCAGTACTTC
.	TRBJ2-3	TRBV29-1	.	CSVEEADTQYF	TGCAGCGTTGAGGAGGCAGATACGCAGTATTTT
few	TRBJ2-3	TRBV19	TRBD2	CATQNWPSGSTDTQYF	TGTGCCACACAAAACTGGCCTAGCGGATCCACAGATACGCAGTATTTT
.	TRBJ1-5	TRBV6-5	TRBD1	CASGSGQGYQPQHF	TGTGCCAGCGGTTCGGGACAGGGTTACCAGCCCCAGCATTTT
.	TRBJ1-5	TRBV5-1	TRBD1	CASSLGQGINQPQHF	TGCGCCAGCAGCTTGGGACAGGGGATCAATCAGCCCCAGCATTTT
.	TRBJ1-5	TRBV6-1	.	CASSEAGLNQPQHF	TGTGCCAGCAGTGAGGCAGGACTGAATCAGCCCCAGCATTTT
.	TRBJ2-2	TRBV19	.	CASTRHFNTGELFF	TGTGCCAGTACCAGACACTTTAACACCGGGGAGCTGTTTTTT
.	TRBJ1-2	TRBV6-5	TRBD1	CASRLNRGLYGYTF	TGTGCCAGCAGACTAAACAGGGGGCTCTATGGCTACACCTTC
.	TRBJ2-2	TRBV5-4	.	CASSLWHSPGELFF	TGTGCCAGCAGCTTGTGGCATTCTCCCGGGGAGCTGTTTTTT
.	TRBJ2-5	TRBV5-1	TRBD1	CASTDRGRGETQYF	TGCGCCAGCACTGACAGGGGGCGCGGCGAGACCCAGTACTTC
.	TRBJ2-3	TRBV5-1	TRBD1	CASSRGTVQDTQYF	TGCGCCAGCAGCAGGGGGACAGTTCAAGATACGCAGTATTTT
.	TRBJ1-2	TRBV15	.	CATSRDRGGTYGYTF	TGTGCCACCAGCAGAGATCGAGGGGGTACCTATGGCTACACCTTC
.	TRBJ2-3	TRBV25-1	.	CASRLIHTQYF	TGTGCCAGCAGACTAATACATACGCAGTATTTT
.	TRBJ1-5	TRBV2	TRBD1	CASSSQGQGSQPQHF	TGTGCCAGCAGTTCCCAAGGACAGGGTAGTCAGCCCCAGCATTTT